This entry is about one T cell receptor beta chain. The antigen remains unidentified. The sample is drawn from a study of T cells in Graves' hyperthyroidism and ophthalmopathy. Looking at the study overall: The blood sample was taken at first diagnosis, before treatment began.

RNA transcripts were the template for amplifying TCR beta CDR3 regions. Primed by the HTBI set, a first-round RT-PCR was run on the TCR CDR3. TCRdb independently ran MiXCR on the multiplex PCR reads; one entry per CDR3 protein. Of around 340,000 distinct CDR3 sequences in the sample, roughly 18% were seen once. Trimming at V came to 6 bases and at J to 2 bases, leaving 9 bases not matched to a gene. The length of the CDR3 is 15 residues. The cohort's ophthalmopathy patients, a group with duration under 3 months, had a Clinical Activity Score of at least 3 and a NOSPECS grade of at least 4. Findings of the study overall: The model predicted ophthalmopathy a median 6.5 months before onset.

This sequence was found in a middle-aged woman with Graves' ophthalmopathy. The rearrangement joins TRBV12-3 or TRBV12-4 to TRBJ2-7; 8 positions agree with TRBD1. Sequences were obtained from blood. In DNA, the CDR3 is TGTGCCAGCAGAACCTCAGGACAGGGTACCTACGAGCAGTACTTC. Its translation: CASRTSGQGTYEQYF.